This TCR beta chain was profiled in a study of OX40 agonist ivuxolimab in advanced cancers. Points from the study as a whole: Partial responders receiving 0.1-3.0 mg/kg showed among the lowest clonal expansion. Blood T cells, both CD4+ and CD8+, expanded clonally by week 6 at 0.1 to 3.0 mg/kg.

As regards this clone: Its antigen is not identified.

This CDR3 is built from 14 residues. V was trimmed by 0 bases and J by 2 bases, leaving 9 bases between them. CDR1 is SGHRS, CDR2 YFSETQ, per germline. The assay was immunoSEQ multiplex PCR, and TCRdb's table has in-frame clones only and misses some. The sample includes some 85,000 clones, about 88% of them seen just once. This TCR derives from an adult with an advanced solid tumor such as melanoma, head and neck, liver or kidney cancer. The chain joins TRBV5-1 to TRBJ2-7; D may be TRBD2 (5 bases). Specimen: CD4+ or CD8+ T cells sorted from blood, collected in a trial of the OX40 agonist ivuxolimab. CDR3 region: CASSLVAGTYEQYF. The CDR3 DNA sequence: TGCGCCAGCAGCTTGGTCGCCGGGACCTACGAGCAGTACTTC.